There are a few counts of the clone carrying this T cell receptor beta chain. This CDR3 region has 15 residues. The V gene's germline CDR1 is SGHKS and CDR2 YYEKEE (reference sequence). The V gene lost 1 base and the J gene lost 5 bases, with 13 bases spanning the gap. The sample comes from a study of blood T cell repertoires in COVID-19. Study background: Samples of COVID-19 (acute and convalescent) were obtained from the United States, Italy and Spain.

Only in-frame clones appear in the TCRdb table, and some are missing; sequencing was by immunoSEQ multiplex PCR. The table lists about 150,000 clones, 70% to 90% of them singletons. The receptor comes from a man between 65 and 85 years old with acute or convalescent COVID-19. The rearrangement joins TRBV5-5 to TRBJ1-5; tentatively, D is TRBD1 (6 bases). The sequenced sample consisted of peripheral blood. The chain's CDR3 is CASSLFGQPDQPQHF. The DNA for the CDR3 is TGTGCCAGCAGCTTGTTTGGACAGCCGGATCAGCCCCAGCATTTT.